This T cell receptor (beta chain) was profiled in a study of blood T cell repertoires in COVID-19. About the study: Sites in the United States, Italy and Spain provided acute and convalescent COVID-19 samples. PBMCs, B-cell-depleted T cells, or T cells were the source of the cDNA or gDNA that made up the material.

In this sample, this clone turned up a few times. Germline CDR1 reads SGHAT; CDR2 reads FQNNGV. The CDR3 sequence is 17 residues long. V was clipped by 1 base and J by 0 bases; unmatched bases: 5. Per the original methods: Amplified reference gene primers provided the basis for estimating nucleated cell counts. Profiling relied on immunoSEQ multiplex PCR, and the TCRdb table lists in-frame clones only, not all of them. V, J and clone size were drawn from that table, and D and trimming were deduced from the DNA. In the table there are about 180,000 clones, 80% to 90% of which are singletons. Material: peripheral blood. The receptor was derived from a man aged 55 to 70 with acute or convalescent COVID-19. The chain couples TRBV11-2 to TRBJ2-2, with 7 bases matching TRBD1. In nucleotides, the CDR3 is TGTGCCAGCAGCTTAGTAGGCCAGGGGGCGAACACCGGGGAGCTGTTTTTT. It is translated as CASSLVGQGANTGELFF. The variable domain in full, completed from reference TRBV11-2 and TRBJ2-2, reads EAGVAQSPRYKIIEKRQSVAFWCNPISGHATLYWYQQILGQGPKLLIQFQNNGVVDDSQLPKDRFSAERLKGVDSTLKIQPAKLEDSAVYLCASSLVGQGANTGELFFGEGSRLTVL.